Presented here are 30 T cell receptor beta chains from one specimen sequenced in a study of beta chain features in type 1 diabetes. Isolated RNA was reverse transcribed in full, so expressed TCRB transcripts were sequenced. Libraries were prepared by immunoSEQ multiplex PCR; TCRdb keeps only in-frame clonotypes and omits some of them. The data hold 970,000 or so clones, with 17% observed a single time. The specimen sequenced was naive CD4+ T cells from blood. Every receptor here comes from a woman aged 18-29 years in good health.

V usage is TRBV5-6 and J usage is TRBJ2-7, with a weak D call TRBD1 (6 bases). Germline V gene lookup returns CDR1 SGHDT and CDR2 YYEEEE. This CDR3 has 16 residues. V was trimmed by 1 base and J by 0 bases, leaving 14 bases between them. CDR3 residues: CASSLYWNRDSYEQYF. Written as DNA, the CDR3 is TGTGCCAGCAGCTTGTACTGGAACAGGGACTCCTACGAGCAGTACTTC. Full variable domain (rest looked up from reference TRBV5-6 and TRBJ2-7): DAGVTQSPTHLIKTRGQQVTLRCSPKSGHDTVSWYQQALGQGPQFIFQYYEEEERQRGNFPDRFSGHQFPNYSSELNVNALLLGDSALYLCASSLYWNRDSYEQYFGPGTRLTVT.

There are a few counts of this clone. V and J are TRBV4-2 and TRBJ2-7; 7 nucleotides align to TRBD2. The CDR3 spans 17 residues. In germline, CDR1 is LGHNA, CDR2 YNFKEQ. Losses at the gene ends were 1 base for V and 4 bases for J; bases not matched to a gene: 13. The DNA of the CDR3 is TGTGCCAGCAGCCAAGCTCTCCCGGGAGGCGAGTGGTACGAGCAGTACTTC. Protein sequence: CASSQALPGGEWYEQYF.

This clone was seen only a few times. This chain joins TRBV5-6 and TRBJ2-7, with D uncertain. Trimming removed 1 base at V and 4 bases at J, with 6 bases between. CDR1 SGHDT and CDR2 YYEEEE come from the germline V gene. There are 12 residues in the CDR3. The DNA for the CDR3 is TGTGCCAGCAGCTTGAAACGGTACGAGCAGTACTTC. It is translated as CASSLKRYEQYF.

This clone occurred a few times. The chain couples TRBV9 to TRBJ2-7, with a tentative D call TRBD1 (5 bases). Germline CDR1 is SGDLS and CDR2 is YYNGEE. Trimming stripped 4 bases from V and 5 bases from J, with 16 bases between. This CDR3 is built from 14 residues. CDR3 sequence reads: CASSLSPGLNEQYF. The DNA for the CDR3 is TGTGCCAGCAGCTTAAGCCCAGGGCTTAACGAGCAGTACTTC.

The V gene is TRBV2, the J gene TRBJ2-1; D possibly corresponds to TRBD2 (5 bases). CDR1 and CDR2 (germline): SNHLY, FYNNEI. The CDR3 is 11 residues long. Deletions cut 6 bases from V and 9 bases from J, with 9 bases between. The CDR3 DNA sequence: TGTGCCAGCAGAGAAAGCGGTGAGCAGTTCTTC. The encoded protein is CASRESGEQFF.

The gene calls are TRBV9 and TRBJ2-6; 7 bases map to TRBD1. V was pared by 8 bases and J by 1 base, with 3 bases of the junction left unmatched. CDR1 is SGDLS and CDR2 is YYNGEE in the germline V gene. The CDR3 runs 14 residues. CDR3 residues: CASNRGSGANVLTF. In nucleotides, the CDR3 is TGTGCCAGTAACAGGGGTTCTGGGGCCAACGTCCTGACTTTC.

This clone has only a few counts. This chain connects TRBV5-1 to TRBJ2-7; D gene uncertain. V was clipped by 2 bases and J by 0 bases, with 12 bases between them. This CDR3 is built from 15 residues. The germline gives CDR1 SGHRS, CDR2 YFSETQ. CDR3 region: CASSFVGRSSYEQYF. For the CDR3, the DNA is TGCGCCAGCAGCTTTGTAGGACGGAGCTCCTACGAGCAGTACTTC.

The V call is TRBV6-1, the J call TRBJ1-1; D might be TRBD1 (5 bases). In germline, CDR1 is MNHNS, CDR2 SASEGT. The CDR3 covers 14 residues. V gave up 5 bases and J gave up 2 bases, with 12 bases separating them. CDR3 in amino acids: CASSTRGTNTEAFF. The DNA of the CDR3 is TGTGCCAGCAGTACACGGGGCACCAACACTGAAGCTTTCTTT.

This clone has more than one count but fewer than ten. CDR3 in DNA: TGTGCTAGTGGTTGGAGCCCTGGGGGGGAGCAGTTCTTC. Translated: CASGWSPGGEQFF. V gene TRBV12-5 combines with J gene TRBJ2-1, with D possibly being TRBD2 (6 bases). The V end was cut by 4 bases, the J end by 10 bases, with 14 bases between. From germline, CDR1 is LGHNT and CDR2 FRNRAP. There are 13 residues in the CDR3.

Written as DNA, the CDR3 is TGTGCCAGCAGCCCCGCCGGGACAGGGACGGGTTCACCCCTCCACTTT. As protein: CASSPAGTGTGSPLHF. The V gene is TRBV7-3, the J gene TRBJ1-6, with TRBD1 matching 9 bases. This CDR3 contains 16 residues. Germline V lookup: CDR1 SGHTA, CDR2 FQGTGA. Trimming removed 5 bases from V and 9 bases from J; junction bases left unmatched: 11.

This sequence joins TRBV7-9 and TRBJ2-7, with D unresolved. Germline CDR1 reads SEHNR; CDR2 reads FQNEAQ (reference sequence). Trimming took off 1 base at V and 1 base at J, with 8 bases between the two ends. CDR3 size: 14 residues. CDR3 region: CASSLGSLSYEQYF. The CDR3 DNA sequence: TGTGCCAGCAGCTTAGGGAGCCTTTCCTACGAGCAGTACTTC.

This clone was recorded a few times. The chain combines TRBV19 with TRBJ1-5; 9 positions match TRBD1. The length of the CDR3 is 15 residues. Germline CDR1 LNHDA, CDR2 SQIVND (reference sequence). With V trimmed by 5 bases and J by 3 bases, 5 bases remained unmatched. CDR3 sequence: CASSVGQGPNQPQHF. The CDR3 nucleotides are TGTGCCAGTAGTGTGGGACAGGGCCCCAATCAGCCCCAGCATTTT.

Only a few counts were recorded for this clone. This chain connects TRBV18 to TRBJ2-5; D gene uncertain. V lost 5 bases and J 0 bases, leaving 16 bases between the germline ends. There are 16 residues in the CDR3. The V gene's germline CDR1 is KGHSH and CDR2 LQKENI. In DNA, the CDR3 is TGTGCCAGCTCAAAATCCAAGGCGGCCGACCAAGAGACCCAGTACTTC. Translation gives CASSKSKAADQETQYF.

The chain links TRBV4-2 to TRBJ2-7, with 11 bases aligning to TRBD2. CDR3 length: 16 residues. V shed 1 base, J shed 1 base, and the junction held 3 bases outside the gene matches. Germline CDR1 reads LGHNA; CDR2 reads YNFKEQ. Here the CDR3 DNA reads TGTGCCAGCAGCCAAGTCGGACTAGCGGGTTCCTACGAGCAGTACTTC. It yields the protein CASSQVGLAGSYEQYF.

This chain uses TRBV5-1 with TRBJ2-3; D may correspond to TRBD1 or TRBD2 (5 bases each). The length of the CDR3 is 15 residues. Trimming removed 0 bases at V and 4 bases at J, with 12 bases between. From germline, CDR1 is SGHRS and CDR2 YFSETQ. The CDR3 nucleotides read TGCGCCAGCAGCTTGGACGGGGCCGAATCAGATACGCAGTATTTT. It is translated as CASSLDGAESDTQYF.

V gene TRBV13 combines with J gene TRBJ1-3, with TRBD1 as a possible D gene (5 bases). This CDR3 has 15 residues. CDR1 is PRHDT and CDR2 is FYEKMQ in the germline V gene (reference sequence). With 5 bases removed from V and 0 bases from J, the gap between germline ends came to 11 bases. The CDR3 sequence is CASSNPTASGNTIYF. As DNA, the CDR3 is TGTGCCAGCAGCAACCCGACAGCCTCTGGAAACACCATATATTTT.

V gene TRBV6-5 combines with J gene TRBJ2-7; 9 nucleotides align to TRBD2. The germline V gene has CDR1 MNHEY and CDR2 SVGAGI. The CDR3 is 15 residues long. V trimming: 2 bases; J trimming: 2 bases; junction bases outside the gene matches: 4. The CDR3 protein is CASSYSLAGTYEQYF. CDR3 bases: TGTGCCAGCAGTTACAGCCTAGCGGGAACCTACGAGCAGTACTTC.

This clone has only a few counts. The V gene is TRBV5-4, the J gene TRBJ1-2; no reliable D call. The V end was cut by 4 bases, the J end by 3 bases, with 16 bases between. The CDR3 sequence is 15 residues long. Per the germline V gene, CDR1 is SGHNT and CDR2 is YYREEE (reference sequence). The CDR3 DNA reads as TGTGCCAGCAGCACCGGTGCGGGATTTGACTATGGCTACACCTTC. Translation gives CASSTGAGFDYGYTF.

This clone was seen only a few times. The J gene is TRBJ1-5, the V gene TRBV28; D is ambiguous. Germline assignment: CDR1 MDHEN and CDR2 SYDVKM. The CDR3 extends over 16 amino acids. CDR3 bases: TGTGCTTCTCTTATTTGGTTTATTATTGGCAATCAGCCCCAGCATTTT. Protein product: CASLIWFIIGNQPQHF. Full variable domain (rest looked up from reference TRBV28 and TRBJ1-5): DVKVTQSSRYLVKRTGEKVFLECVQDMDHENMFWYRQDPGLGLRLIYFSYDVKMKEKGDIPEGYSVSREKKERFSLILESASTNQTSMYLCASLIWFIIGNQPQHFGDGTRLSIL.

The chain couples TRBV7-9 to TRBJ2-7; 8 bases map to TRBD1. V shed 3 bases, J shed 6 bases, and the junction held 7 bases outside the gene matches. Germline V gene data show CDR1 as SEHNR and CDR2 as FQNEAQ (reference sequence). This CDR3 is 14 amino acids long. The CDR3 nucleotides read TGTGCCAGCAGCTTGGACAGGGATGCAGTCGAGCAGTACTTC. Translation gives CASSLDRDAVEQYF.

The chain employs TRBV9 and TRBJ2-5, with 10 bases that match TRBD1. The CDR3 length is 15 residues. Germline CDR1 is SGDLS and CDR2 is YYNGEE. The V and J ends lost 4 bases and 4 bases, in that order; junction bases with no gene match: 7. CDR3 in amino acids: CASSYGTGVRETQYF. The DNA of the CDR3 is TGTGCCAGCAGCTACGGGACAGGGGTTCGAGAGACCCAGTACTTC.

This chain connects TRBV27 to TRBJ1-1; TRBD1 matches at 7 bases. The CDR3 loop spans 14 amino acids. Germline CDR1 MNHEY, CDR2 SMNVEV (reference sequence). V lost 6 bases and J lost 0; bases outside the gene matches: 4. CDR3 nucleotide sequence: TGTGCCAGCAGGCCGGACAGGATGAACACTGAAGCTTTCTTT. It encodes CASRPDRMNTEAFF.

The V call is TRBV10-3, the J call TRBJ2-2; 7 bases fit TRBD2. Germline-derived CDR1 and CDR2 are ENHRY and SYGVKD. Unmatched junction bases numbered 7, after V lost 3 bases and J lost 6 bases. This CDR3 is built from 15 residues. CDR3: CAISDGGSVAGELFF. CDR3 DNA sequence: TGTGCCATCAGTGATGGCGGGAGCGTCGCCGGGGAGCTGTTTTTT.

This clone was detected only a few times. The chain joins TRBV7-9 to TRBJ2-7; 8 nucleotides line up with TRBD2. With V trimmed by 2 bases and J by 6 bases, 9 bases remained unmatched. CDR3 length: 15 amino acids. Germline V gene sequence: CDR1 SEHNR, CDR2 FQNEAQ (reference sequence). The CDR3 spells CASSLTRAGVGEQYF. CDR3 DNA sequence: TGTGCCAGCAGCTTAACCCGAGCGGGAGTGGGCGAGCAGTACTTC.

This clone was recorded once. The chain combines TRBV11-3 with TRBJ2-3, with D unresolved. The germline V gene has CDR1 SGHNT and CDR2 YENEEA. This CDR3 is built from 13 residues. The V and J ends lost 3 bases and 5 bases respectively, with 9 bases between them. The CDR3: CASSLLPGDTQYF. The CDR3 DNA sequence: TGTGCCAGCAGCTTGTTACCGGGAGATACGCAGTATTTT.

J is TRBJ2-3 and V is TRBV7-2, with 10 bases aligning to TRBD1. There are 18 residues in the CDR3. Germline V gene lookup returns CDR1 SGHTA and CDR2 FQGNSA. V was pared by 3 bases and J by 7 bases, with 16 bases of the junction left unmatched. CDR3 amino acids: CASSFSSLAGQGLNTQYF. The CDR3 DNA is TGTGCCAGCAGCTTCTCCAGCCTTGCGGGACAGGGGCTGAATACGCAGTATTTT.

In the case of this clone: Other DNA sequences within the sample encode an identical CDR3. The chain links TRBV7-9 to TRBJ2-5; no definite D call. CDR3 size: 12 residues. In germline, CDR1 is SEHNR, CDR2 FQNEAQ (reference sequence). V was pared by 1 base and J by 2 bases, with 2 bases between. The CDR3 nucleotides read TGTGCCAGCAGCTTAGGACAAGAGACCCAGTACTTC. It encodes CASSLGQETQYF.

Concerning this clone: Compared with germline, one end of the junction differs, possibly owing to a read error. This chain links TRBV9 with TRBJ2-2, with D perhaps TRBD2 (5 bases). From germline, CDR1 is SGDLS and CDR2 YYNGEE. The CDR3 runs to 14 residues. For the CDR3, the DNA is TGTGCCAGCAGCGTCTCGCTTAGCACCGGGGAGCCGTTTTTT. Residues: CASSVSLSTGEPFF.

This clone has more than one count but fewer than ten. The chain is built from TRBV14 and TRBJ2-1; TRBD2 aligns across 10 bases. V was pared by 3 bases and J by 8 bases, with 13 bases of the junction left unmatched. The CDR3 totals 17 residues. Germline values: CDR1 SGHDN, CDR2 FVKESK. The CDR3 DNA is TGTGCCAGCAGCCATATTTCCACTAGCGGGAATACATATGAGCAGTTCTTC. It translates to CASSHISTSGNTYEQFF.

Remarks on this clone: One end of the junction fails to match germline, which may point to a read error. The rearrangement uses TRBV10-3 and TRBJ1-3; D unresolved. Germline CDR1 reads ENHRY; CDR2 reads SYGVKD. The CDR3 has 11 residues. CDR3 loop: CASSYGNTIYF. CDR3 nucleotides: TGTGCCAGCAGTTACGGAAACACCATATATTTT.